The clone carrying this T cell receptor (beta chain) was detected only a few times. Its target is not known. TCRdb keeps only in-frame clones here, not all; method: immunoSEQ multiplex PCR. The sample carries some 51,000 clones, roughly 78% recorded once. Time point described: week 5, during vaccination. One vaccine dose held 300 ug of mutant IDH1 20-mer peptide and came with topical imiquimod. This record belongs to a study of a mutant IDH1 vaccine in newly diagnosed glioma. In the study overall: The initiation of vaccination occurred 4-6 weeks after radiotherapy alone, or with temozolomide cycles. Overall study results and limits: Shifts in the top peripheral T cell clonotypes seemed unrelated to pseudoprogression. Of all patients, about 94% showed vaccine-induced immune responses.

CDR1 and CDR2 (germline): KGHSH, LQKENI. Losses at the gene ends were 5 bases for V and 1 base for J; bases not matched to a gene: 7. The CDR3 contains 15 residues. The J gene is TRBJ1-1, the V gene TRBV18; 7 nucleotides align to TRBD1. The specimen was PBMCs, collected from a glioma patient whose treatment included an IDH1 peptide vaccine. The TCR comes from a man in his fifties with glioma. The CDR3 DNA sequence: TGTGCCAGCTCATTAGGGGGCCTGGGGAACACTGAAGCTTTCTTT. Its translation: CASSLGGLGNTEAFF.